This entry is about one T cell receptor beta chain. This record comes from a study of CD8 T cells in Susac syndrome. CD8+ and CD4+ T cells were negatively isolated; TEMRA cells were FACS-enriched. The authors reverse transcribed roughly 0.5 to 1 ug RNA with random hexamers. TCRdb itself ran the immunoSEQ multiplex PCR reads through MiXCR, one entry per CDR3 protein. The sample carries some 75,000 distinct CDR3 sequences, approximately 93% recorded once. The receptor was isolated from a human donor with Susac syndrome. Sequencing was performed on CD8+ T cells from PBMCs.

The CDR3: CASLSLGRSSTDTQYF. The CDR3 DNA reads as TGCGCCAGTCTTTCGTTAGGACGTTCTAGCACAGATACGCAGTATTTT. J is TRBJ2-3 and V is TRBV23-1; D uncertain. TRBV23-1 falls under the ORF class, with uncertain function. The CDR3 totals 16 residues. Trimming took 9 bases from V and 0 from J, leaving 19 bases between them.